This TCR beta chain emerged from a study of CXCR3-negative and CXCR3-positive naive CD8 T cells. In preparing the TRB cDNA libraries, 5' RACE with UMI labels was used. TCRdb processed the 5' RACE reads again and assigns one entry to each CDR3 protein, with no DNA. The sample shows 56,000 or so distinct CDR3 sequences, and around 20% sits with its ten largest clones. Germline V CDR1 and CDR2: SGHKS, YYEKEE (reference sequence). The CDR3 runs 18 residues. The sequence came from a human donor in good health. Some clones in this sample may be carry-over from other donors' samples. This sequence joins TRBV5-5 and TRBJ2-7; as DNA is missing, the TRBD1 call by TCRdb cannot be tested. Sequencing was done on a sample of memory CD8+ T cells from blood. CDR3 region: CASSLLGRGGTDFYEQYF.